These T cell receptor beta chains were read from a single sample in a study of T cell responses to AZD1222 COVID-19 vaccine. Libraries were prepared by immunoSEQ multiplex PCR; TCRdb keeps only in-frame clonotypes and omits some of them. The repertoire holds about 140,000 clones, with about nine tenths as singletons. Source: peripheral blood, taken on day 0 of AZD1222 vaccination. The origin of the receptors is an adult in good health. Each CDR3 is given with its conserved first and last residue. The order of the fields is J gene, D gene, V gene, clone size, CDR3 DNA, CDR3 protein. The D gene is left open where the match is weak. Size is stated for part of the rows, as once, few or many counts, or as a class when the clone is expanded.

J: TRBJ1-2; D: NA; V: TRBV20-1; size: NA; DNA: TGCAGTGCTAGTATCCCTAACTATGGCTACACCTTC; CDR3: CSASIPNYGYTF
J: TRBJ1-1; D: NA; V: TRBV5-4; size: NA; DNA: TGTGCCAGCTCAACCAGGGACACTGAAGTTTTCTTT; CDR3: CASSTRDTEVFF
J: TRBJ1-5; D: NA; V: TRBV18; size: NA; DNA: TGTGCCAGCTCAGAGATTCCGGGGAGCAATCAGCCCCAGCATTTT; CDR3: CASSEIPGSNQPQHF
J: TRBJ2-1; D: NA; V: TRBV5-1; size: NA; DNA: TGCGCCAGCAGCCGGTCACGTACCTACAATGAGCAGTTCTTC; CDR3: CASSRSRTYNEQFF
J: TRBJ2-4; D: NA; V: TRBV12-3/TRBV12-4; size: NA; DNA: TGTGCCAGCAGTTTAGTTCTGTCAGATCCGCACTTC; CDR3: CASSLVLSDPHF
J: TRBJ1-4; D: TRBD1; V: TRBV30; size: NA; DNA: TGTGCCTGGGTACCCGGGACAGGAGACCTATTTAATGAAAAACTGTTTTTT; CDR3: CAWVPGTGDLFNEKLFF
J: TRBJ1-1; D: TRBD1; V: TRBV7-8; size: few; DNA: TGTGCCAGCAGCAAGACAGGGACGGGAACTGAAGCTTTCTTT; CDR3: CASSKTGTGTEAFF
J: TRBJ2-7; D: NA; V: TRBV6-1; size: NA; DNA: TGTGCCAGCAGCTCATCCCAGGCGACAGAGCAGTACTTC; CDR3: CASSSSQATEQYF
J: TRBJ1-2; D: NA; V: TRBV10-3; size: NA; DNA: TGTGCCATCAGTGAGTCGTTTCGGGATGCTGATGGCTACACCTTC; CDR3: CAISESFRDADGYTF
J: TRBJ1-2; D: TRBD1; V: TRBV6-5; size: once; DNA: TGTGCCAGCAGTTCCTCCCCGCAGACAGGGTTCGTTGGCTACACCTTC; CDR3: CASSSSPQTGFVGYTF
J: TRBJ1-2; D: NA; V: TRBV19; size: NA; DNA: TGTGCCAGTAGTATCTTCGCAGGGAGGGAAGACTATGGCTACACCTTC; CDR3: CASSIFAGREDYGYTF
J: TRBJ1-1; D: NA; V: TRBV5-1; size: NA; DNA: TGCGCCAGCAGCCGGGGGGGCATCCCAGCGATGGGCACTGAAGCTTTCTTT; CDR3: CASSRGGIPAMGTEAFF
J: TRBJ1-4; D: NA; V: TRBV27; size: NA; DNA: TGTGCCAGCAGTGGGGTACCTGAAAAACTGTTTTTT; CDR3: CASSGVPEKLFF
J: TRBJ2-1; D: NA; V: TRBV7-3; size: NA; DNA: TGTGCCAGCAGCTTAACGCTGGCAGTCTACAATGAGCAGTTCTTC; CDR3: CASSLTLAVYNEQFF